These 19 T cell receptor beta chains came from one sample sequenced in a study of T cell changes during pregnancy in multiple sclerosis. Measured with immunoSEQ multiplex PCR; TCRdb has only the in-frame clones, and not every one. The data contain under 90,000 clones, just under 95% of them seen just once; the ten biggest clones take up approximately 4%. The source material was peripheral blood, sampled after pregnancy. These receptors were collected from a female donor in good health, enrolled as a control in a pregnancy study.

CDR3 DNA: TGTGCCAGCAGCAAGGACAGGATCTCCTATAATTCACCCCTCCACTTT. This gives the protein CASSKDRISYNSPLHF. The chain is built from TRBV7-9 and TRBJ1-6, with 7 nucleotides matching TRBD1. Germline V gives CDR1 SEHNR, CDR2 FQNEAQ (reference sequence). J lost 0 bases, V lost 5 bases, and 4 bases had no gene match. The CDR3 runs to 16 residues.

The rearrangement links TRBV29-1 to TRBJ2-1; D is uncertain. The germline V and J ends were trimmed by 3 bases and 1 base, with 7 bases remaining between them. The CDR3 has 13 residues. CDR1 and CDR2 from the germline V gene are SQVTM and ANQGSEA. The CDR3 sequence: CSVDGESYNEQFF. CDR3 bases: TGCAGCGTTGACGGTGAGTCCTACAATGAGCAGTTCTTC.

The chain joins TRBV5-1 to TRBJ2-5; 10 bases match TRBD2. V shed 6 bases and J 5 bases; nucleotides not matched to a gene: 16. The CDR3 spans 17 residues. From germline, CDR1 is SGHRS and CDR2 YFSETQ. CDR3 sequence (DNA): TGCGCCAGCAACTATTGGGCTAGCGGGAGTCTCGGGGAGACCCAGTACTTC. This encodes CASNYWASGSLGETQYF. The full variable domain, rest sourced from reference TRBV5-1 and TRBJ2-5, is KAGVTQTPRYLIKTRGQQVTLSCSPISGHRSVSWYQQTPGQGLQFLFEYFSETQRNKGNFPGRFSGRQFSNSRSEMNVSTLELGDSALYLCASNYWASGSLGETQYFGPGTRLLVL.

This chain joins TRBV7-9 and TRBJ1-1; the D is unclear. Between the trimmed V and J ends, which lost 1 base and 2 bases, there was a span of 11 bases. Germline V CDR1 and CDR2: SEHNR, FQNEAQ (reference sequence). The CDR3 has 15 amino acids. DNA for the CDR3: TGTGCCAGCAGCTTAGGGAGCCGGGTAAACACTGAAGCTTTCTTT. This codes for CASSLGSRVNTEAFF.

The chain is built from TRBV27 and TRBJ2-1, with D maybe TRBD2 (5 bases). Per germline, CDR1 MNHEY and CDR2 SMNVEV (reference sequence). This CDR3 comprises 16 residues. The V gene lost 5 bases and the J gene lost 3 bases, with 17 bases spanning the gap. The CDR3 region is CASSPWTRKDYNEQFF. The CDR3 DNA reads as TGTGCCAGCAGTCCCTGGACTCGTAAGGACTACAATGAGCAGTTCTTC.

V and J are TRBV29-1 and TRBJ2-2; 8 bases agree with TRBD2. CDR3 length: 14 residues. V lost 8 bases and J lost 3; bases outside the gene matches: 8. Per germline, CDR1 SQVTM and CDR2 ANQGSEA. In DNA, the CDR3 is TGCAGCATACAGGGACTAGACTACACCGGGGAGCTGTTTTTT. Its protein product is CSIQGLDYTGELFF.

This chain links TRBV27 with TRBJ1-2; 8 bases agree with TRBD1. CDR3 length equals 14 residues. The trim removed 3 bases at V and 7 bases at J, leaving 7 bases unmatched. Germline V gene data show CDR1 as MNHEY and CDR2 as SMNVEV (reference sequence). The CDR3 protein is CASSFGRGQGGYTF. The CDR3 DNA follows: TGTGCCAGCAGTTTCGGCAGGGGGCAGGGTGGCTACACCTTC.

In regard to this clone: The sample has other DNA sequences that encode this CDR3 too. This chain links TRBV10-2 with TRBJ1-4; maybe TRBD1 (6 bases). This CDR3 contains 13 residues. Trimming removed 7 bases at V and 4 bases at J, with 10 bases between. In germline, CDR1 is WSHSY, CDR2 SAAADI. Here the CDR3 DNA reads TGCGCCAGCACGGGACATCTTAATGAAAAACTGTTTTTT. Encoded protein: CASTGHLNEKLFF.

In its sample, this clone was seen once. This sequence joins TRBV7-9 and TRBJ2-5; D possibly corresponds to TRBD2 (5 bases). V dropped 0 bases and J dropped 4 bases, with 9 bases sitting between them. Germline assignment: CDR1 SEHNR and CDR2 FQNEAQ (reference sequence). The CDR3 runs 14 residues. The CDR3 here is CASSLAGVTETQYF. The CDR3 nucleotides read TGTGCCAGCAGCTTAGCGGGAGTCACAGAGACCCAGTACTTC.

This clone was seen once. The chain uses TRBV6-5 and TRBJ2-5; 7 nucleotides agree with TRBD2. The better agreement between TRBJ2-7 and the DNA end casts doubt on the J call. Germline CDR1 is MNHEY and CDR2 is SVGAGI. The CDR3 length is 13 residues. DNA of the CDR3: TGTGCCAGCAGACCCGGGGGGTCCTACGAGCAGTACTTC. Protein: CASRPGGSYEQYF.

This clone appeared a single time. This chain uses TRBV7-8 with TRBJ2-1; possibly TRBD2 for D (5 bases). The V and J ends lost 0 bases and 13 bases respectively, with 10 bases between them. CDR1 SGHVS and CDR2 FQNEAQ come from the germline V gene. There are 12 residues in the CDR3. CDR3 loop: CASSLATIEQFF. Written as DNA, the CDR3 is TGTGCCAGCAGCTTAGCGACTATTGAACAGTTCTTC. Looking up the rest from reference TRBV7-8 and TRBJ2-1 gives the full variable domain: GAGVSQSPRYKVAKRGQDVALRCDPISGHVSLFWYQQALGQGPEFLTYFQNEAQLDKSGLPSDRFFAERPEGSVSTLKIQRTQQEDSAVYLCASSLATIEQFFGPGTRLTVL.

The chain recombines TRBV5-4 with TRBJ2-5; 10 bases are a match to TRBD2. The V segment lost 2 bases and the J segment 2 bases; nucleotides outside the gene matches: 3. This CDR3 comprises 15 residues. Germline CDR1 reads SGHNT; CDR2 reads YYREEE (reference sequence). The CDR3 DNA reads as TGTGCCAGCAGCTTTAGCGGGGGGACACAAGAGACCCAGTACTTC. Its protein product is CASSFSGGTQETQYF.

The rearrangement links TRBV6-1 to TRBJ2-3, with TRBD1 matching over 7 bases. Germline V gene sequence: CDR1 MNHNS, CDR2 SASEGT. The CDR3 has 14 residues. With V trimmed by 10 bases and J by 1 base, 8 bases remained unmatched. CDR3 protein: CATRQGVGTDTQYF. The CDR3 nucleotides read TGTGCCACACGTCAGGGGGTGGGCACAGATACGCAGTATTTT.

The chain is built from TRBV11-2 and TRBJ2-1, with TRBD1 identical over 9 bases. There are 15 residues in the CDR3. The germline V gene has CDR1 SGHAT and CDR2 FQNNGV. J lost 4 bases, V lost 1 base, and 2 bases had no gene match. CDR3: CASSLGDRDYNEQFF. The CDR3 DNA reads TGTGCCAGCAGCTTAGGGGACAGGGATTACAATGAGCAGTTCTTC.

The CDR3 nucleotides read TGCAGCGTTGAGACAGGGCGAGGGACTGAAGCTTTCTTT. It yields the protein CSVETGRGTEAFF. The genes are TRBV29-1 and TRBJ1-1; 7 nucleotides line up with TRBD1. Trimming cost V 3 bases and J 5 bases; bases outside gene matches: 6. Germline-derived CDR1 and CDR2 are SQVTM and ANQGSEA. CDR3 size: 13 residues.

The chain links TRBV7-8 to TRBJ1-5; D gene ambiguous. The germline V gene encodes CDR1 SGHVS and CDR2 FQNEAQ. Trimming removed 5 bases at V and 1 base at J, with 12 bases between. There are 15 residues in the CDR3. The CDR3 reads CASSPNPASNQPQHF. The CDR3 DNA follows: TGTGCCAGCAGCCCGAACCCAGCGAGCAATCAGCCCCAGCATTTT.

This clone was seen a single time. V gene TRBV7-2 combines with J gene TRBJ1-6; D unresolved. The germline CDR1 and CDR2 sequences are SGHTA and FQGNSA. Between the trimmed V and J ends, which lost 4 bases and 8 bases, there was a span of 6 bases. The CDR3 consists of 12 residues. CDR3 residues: CASSSVYSPLHF. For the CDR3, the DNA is TGTGCCAGCAGCTCCGTTTATTCACCCCTCCACTTT.

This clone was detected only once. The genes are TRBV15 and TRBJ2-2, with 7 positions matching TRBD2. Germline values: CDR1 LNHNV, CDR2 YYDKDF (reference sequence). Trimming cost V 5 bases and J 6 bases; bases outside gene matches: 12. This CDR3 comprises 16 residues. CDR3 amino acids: CATSDGVWGGAGELFF. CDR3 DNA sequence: TGTGCCACCAGCGACGGGGTATGGGGAGGGGCCGGGGAGCTGTTTTTT. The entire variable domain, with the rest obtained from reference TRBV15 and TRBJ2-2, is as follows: DAMVIQNPRYQVTQFGKPVTLSCSQTLNHNVMYWYQQKSSQAPKLLFHYYDKDFNNEADTPDNFQSRRPNTSFCFLDIRSPGLGDTAMYLCATSDGVWGGAGELFFGEGSRLTVL.

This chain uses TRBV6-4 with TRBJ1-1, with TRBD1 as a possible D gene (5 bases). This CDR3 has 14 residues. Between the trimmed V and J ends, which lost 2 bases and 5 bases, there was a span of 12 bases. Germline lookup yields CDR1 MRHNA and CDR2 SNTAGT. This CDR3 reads CASSDGAAGTEAFF. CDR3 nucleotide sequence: TGTGCCAGCAGTGACGGGGCGGCCGGGACTGAAGCTTTCTTT.